The following is a T cell receptor (beta chain) sequence with its context. Profiling relied on immunoSEQ multiplex PCR, and the TCRdb table lists in-frame clones only, not all of them. The profile shows some 20,000 clones, 85% to 90% of them singletons. The sample belongs to a study of blood T cell repertoires in COVID-19. Losses at the gene ends were 4 bases for V and 2 bases for J; bases not matched to a gene: 2. The CDR3 has 15 residues. Germline V CDR1 and CDR2: SGHNT, YENEEA. Specimen: peripheral blood. The sequence was collected from a man aged 50 to 60 with active COVID-19. The chain employs TRBV11-3 and TRBJ2-2; TRBD1 agrees at 9 bases. CDR3 sequence: CASSSGQGNTGELFF. The CDR3 DNA reads TGTGCCAGCAGCTCGGGACAGGGAAACACCGGGGAGCTGTTTTTT.